The source of this T cell receptor beta chain is a study of Ad26.COV2.S vaccination and SARS-CoV-2 variants. The CDR3 is 16 amino acids. Germline CDR1 SGHDT, CDR2 YYEEEE. The trim removed 3 bases at V and 1 base at J, leaving 6 bases unmatched. As concerns this clone: The antigen remains unidentified.

Repertoires were generated with immunoSEQ multiplex PCR, while TCRdb's copy carries only in-frame clones and drops some. The sample gives 45,000 or so clones, 83% of which show up once; around 43% is in the top ten. Study-wide results and limits: From the TCR breadth and depth analyses, total T cell responses may have been underestimated. Considerable breadth of spike-specific CD8+ and CD4+ T cell responses has reportedly been documented following vaccination.

The clonotype was recovered from a human donor who had recovered from COVID-19. The V and J genes are TRBV5-6 and TRBJ2-3, with 9 bases aligning to TRBD1. The source was peripheral blood, collected after recovery from COVID-19. The CDR3: CASSSDRGRGTDTQYF. DNA for the CDR3: TGTGCCAGCAGCTCCGACAGGGGGAGAGGCACAGATACGCAGTATTTT.